The source of this T cell receptor (beta chain) is a study of shared clonotypes between healthy human individuals. The overall study: Ranging from 18 to 49 in age, donors were a couple of women and three men.

A note on this clone: Its specificity is unknown.

The sequencing of unsorted PBMC DNA took place on ten immunoSEQ deep assay plates. Authors' processing steps: Junction-only sequences without quality scores came from ImmunoSEQ, so filtering differed. Generated by immunoSEQ multiplex PCR, the TCRdb table keeps only in-frame clones and is missing some. The DNA was the basis for D and trimming; V, J and clone size are from that table. The repertoire includes some 490,000 clones, 70% to 80% of them detected once, and around 13% sits in the top ten. Points from the study as a whole: The genetic and exposure-history diversity represented was limited by few donors.

Germline V CDR1 and CDR2: SGHTA, FQGNSA. Trimming pared 3 bases from V and 1 base from J, leaving 9 bases between. The CDR3 is 15 amino acids. The source is a woman aged 40 to 50 in good health. Some clones in this sample may be carry-over from other donors' samples. The chain joins TRBV7-2 to TRBJ2-2, with D possibly TRBD1 on 5 matching bases. The specimen sequenced was PBMCs. The CDR3: CASSFAGLNTGELFF. In DNA, the CDR3 is TGTGCCAGCAGCTTTGCAGGGTTGAACACCGGGGAGCTGTTTTTT.